A selection of T cell receptor beta chains follows, all from one sample in a study of neoadjuvant nivolumab and ipilimumab in lung cancer. The repertoire was sequenced with immunoSEQ multiplex PCR; TCRdb's copy has only in-frame clones and lacks some. The data hold about 10,000 clones, with approximately 85% observed a single time. Sequences were derived from peripheral blood, sampled before neoadjuvant nivolumab, alone or with ipilimumab. The receptors come from an adult with non-small cell lung cancer. Each CDR3 is given with its conserved first and last residue. A D gene is named only where the DNA matches it firmly. The size entry is marked missing in some rows and otherwise reads once, few, many or a size class.

j_gene: TRBJ1-2
d_gene: NA
abundance: NA
v_gene: TRBV5-1
CDR3nt: TGCGCCAGCAGCTTTATCGGGGAGATGGAGGGCTACACCTTC
CDR3aa: CASSFIGEMEGYTF

j_gene: TRBJ2-7
d_gene: NA
abundance: NA
v_gene: TRBV5-5
CDR3nt: TGTGCCAGCAGCCCGGCCCCTAATATATACACCACCTACGAGCAGTACTTC
CDR3aa: CASSPAPNIYTTYEQYF

j_gene: TRBJ2-3
d_gene: TRBD1
abundance: NA
v_gene: TRBV28
CDR3nt: TGTGCCAGCGACAGGGGATCCACAGATACGCAGTATTTT
CDR3aa: CASDRGSTDTQYF

j_gene: TRBJ1-3
d_gene: NA
abundance: NA
v_gene: TRBV7-6
CDR3nt: TGTGCCAGCAGCCCTGGGGCTGGAAACACCATATATTTT
CDR3aa: CASSPGAGNTIYF

j_gene: TRBJ2-5
d_gene: TRBD2
abundance: NA
v_gene: TRBV10-3
CDR3nt: TGTGCCATCAGTGAGTCAAGCGGGGCCCAGACCCAGTACTTC
CDR3aa: CAISESSGAQTQYF

j_gene: TRBJ2-5
d_gene: TRBD1
abundance: NA
v_gene: TRBV9
CDR3nt: TGTGCCAGCAGCGTAGGGACAGGGGGCGAAGAGACCCAGTACTTC
CDR3aa: CASSVGTGGEETQYF

j_gene: TRBJ2-1
d_gene: TRBD2
abundance: NA
v_gene: TRBV9
CDR3nt: TGTGCCAGCAGCGTAGGGGGACTAGCGGGACATACTTCCTACAATGAGCAGTTCTTC
CDR3aa: CASSVGGLAGHTSYNEQFF

j_gene: TRBJ1-1
d_gene: NA
abundance: NA
v_gene: TRBV27
CDR3nt: TGTGCCAGCAGATTAGGGGTGAACACTGAAGCTTTCTTT
CDR3aa: CASRLGVNTEAFF

j_gene: TRBJ2-3
d_gene: TRBD2
abundance: NA
v_gene: TRBV2
CDR3nt: TGTGCCAGCAGGCCCCTAGCGGGAGGGTCAGATACGCAGTATTTT
CDR3aa: CASRPLAGGSDTQYF

j_gene: TRBJ2-1
d_gene: NA
abundance: NA
v_gene: TRBV15
CDR3nt: TGTGCCACCAGCAGAGTAACACCGTACAATGAGCAGTTCTTC
CDR3aa: CATSRVTPYNEQFF

j_gene: TRBJ1-2
d_gene: TRBD1
abundance: NA
v_gene: TRBV9
CDR3nt: TGTGCCAGCAGCGGCCAGGGGGCGCTAGCCTATGGCTACACCTTC
CDR3aa: CASSGQGALAYGYTF

j_gene: TRBJ2-7
d_gene: TRBD1
abundance: NA
v_gene: TRBV28
CDR3nt: TGTGCCAGCAGCCTCGAGGGGGCAGGCAACGAGCAGTACTTC
CDR3aa: CASSLEGAGNEQYF

j_gene: TRBJ2-6
d_gene: NA
abundance: NA
v_gene: TRBV29-1
CDR3nt: TGCAGCGTTGGTAGGAACAGGGCTGGGGCCAACGTCCTGACTTTC
CDR3aa: CSVGRNRAGANVLTF

j_gene: TRBJ2-7
d_gene: TRBD2
abundance: NA
v_gene: TRBV7-2
CDR3nt: TGTGCCAGCAGCTTAGTCTCCTCTAGCGGGAGATACGAGCAGTACTTC
CDR3aa: CASSLVSSSGRYEQYF

j_gene: TRBJ2-7
d_gene: NA
abundance: NA
v_gene: TRBV27
CDR3nt: TGTGCCAGCAGTTTAGGTACCACAGGGTTCAACGAGCAGTACTTC
CDR3aa: CASSLGTTGFNEQYF

j_gene: TRBJ1-1
d_gene: TRBD1
abundance: NA
v_gene: TRBV5-1
CDR3nt: TGCGCCAGCAGCTTGACCAGGGGGCTCAATTTGAACACTGAAGCTTTCTTT
CDR3aa: CASSLTRGLNLNTEAFF

j_gene: TRBJ1-5
d_gene: NA
abundance: NA
v_gene: TRBV19
CDR3nt: TGTGCCAGTGCACGCTCATCCGGACGGAGCGGGAGGCCCCAGCATTTT
CDR3aa: CASARSSGRSGRPQHF

j_gene: TRBJ2-5
d_gene: NA
abundance: NA
v_gene: TRBV29-1
CDR3nt: TGCAGCGGAACTCAGGAGCGAGAGACCCAGTACTTC
CDR3aa: CSGTQERETQYF

j_gene: TRBJ2-1
d_gene: TRBD2
abundance: few
v_gene: TRBV7-9
CDR3nt: TGTGCCAGCAGCTTAGCAGCGGGAGGCATGGGTGAGCAGTTCTTC
CDR3aa: CASSLAAGGMGEQFF

j_gene: TRBJ2-1
d_gene: TRBD2
abundance: NA
v_gene: TRBV6-4
CDR3nt: TGTGCCAGCAGTGTGGGGACTAGCGCGGATGAGCAGTTCTTC
CDR3aa: CASSVGTSADEQFF

j_gene: TRBJ1-5
d_gene: NA
abundance: NA
v_gene: TRBV19
CDR3nt: TGTGCCACCCACGGGGCAGGTCGCAATCAGCCCCAGCATTTT
CDR3aa: CATHGAGRNQPQHF

j_gene: TRBJ2-7
d_gene: NA
abundance: NA
v_gene: TRBV27
CDR3nt: TGTGCCCCTCGAGGGGGGGGTTCCTACGAGCAGTACTTC
CDR3aa: CAPRGGGSYEQYF

j_gene: TRBJ1-4
d_gene: NA
abundance: NA
v_gene: TRBV6-1
CDR3nt: TGTGCCAGCAGCAGGGAGAGTTATGAAAAACTGTTTTTT
CDR3aa: CASSRESYEKLFF

j_gene: TRBJ2-3
d_gene: NA
abundance: NA
v_gene: TRBV18
CDR3nt: TGTGCCAGCTCACCACTGGGAGATACGCAGTATTTT
CDR3aa: CASSPLGDTQYF

j_gene: TRBJ1-2
d_gene: TRBD1
abundance: once
v_gene: TRBV5-4
CDR3nt: TGTGCCAGCAGCGTACAGGGGGCAGTTAACTATGGCTACACCTTC
CDR3aa: CASSVQGAVNYGYTF

j_gene: TRBJ1-2
d_gene: NA
abundance: NA
v_gene: TRBV4-1
CDR3nt: TGCGCCAGCAGCCGGGACGTCGGAGGCTACACCTTC
CDR3aa: CASSRDVGGYTF

j_gene: TRBJ2-7
d_gene: NA
abundance: NA
v_gene: TRBV28
CDR3nt: TGTGCCAGCAGCCGGGGTGGGATGGGGGCGGACTACGAGCAGTACTTC
CDR3aa: CASSRGGMGADYEQYF

j_gene: TRBJ2-7
d_gene: NA
abundance: NA
v_gene: TRBV5-1
CDR3nt: TGCGCCAGCACCCGGACGGAGGGCAGGTTGCCCTACGAGCAGTACTTC
CDR3aa: CASTRTEGRLPYEQYF

j_gene: TRBJ1-1
d_gene: NA
abundance: few
v_gene: TRBV13
CDR3nt: TGTGCCAGCAGCCCACAGCTATCTGAAGCTTTCTTT
CDR3aa: CASSPQLSEAFF

j_gene: TRBJ2-7
d_gene: NA
abundance: NA
v_gene: TRBV5-4
CDR3nt: TGTGCCAGCAGCCTAGACTACGAGCAGTACTTC
CDR3aa: CASSLDYEQYF

j_gene: TRBJ2-5
d_gene: NA
abundance: NA
v_gene: TRBV7-9
CDR3nt: TGTGCCAGCAGCTTAAGCGCGTATCAAGAGACCCAGTACTTC
CDR3aa: CASSLSAYQETQYF

j_gene: TRBJ1-2
d_gene: NA
abundance: NA
v_gene: TRBV5-1
CDR3nt: TGCGCCAGCAGAATACAGGATACCCTCTATGGCTACACCTTC
CDR3aa: CASRIQDTLYGYTF

j_gene: TRBJ1-5
d_gene: NA
abundance: NA
v_gene: TRBV6-5
CDR3nt: TGTGCCAGCAGTTCCCGACGCAATCAGCCCCAGCATTTT
CDR3aa: CASSSRRNQPQHF

j_gene: TRBJ1-3
d_gene: TRBD1
abundance: NA
v_gene: TRBV11-2
CDR3nt: TGTGCCAGCAGCCGTCTAGGGACAGGGGTCCTCTCTGGAAACACCATATATTTT
CDR3aa: CASSRLGTGVLSGNTIYF

j_gene: TRBJ1-2
d_gene: NA
abundance: few
v_gene: TRBV4-1
CDR3nt: TGCGCCAGCAGCCAAGAGAATGGAGATGGCTACACCTTC
CDR3aa: CASSQENGDGYTF

j_gene: TRBJ1-1
d_gene: NA
abundance: NA
v_gene: TRBV2
CDR3nt: TGTGCCAGCAGCGCCTTCACGAATACTGAAGCTTTCTTT
CDR3aa: CASSAFTNTEAFF

j_gene: TRBJ2-7
d_gene: TRBD2
abundance: NA
v_gene: TRBV27
CDR3nt: TGTGCCAGCACCCTAGCGGGATGGTACGAGCAGTACTTC
CDR3aa: CASTLAGWYEQYF

j_gene: TRBJ2-2
d_gene: TRBD1
abundance: NA
v_gene: TRBV5-1
CDR3nt: TGCGCCAGCATCTTGACAGGGGGGGCGGACACCGGGGAGCTGTTTTTT
CDR3aa: CASILTGGADTGELFF

j_gene: TRBJ1-1
d_gene: NA
abundance: NA
v_gene: TRBV29-1
CDR3nt: TGCAGCGTTTCCTCTTTCGGGGGGCGAAGCAGGAACACTGAAGCTTTCTTT
CDR3aa: CSVSSFGGRSRNTEAFF

j_gene: TRBJ2-2
d_gene: NA
abundance: NA
v_gene: TRBV10-3
CDR3nt: TGTGCCACCCGAGGGAGGACCGGGGAGCTGTTTTTT
CDR3aa: CATRGRTGELFF

j_gene: TRBJ2-3
d_gene: TRBD1
abundance: NA
v_gene: TRBV2
CDR3nt: TGTGCCAGCAGTTTGACAGGGCGCACAGATACGCAGTATTTT
CDR3aa: CASSLTGRTDTQYF

j_gene: TRBJ1-1
d_gene: NA
abundance: few
v_gene: TRBV19
CDR3nt: TGTGCCAGTAGTATTGCCAGGGACACTGAAGCTTTCTTT
CDR3aa: CASSIARDTEAFF

j_gene: TRBJ1-6
d_gene: NA
abundance: NA
v_gene: TRBV27
CDR3nt: TGTGCCAGCAGTAGGGCAGATAATTCACCCCTCCACTTT
CDR3aa: CASSRADNSPLHF

j_gene: TRBJ1-1
d_gene: NA
abundance: NA
v_gene: TRBV6-4
CDR3nt: TGTGCCAGCAGTGACTCGGCGGACTCGGTGACTGAAGCTTTCTTT
CDR3aa: CASSDSADSVTEAFF

j_gene: TRBJ2-1
d_gene: TRBD2
abundance: NA
v_gene: TRBV2
CDR3nt: TGTGCCAGCAGTTACGTAGCGGGAAACTCCTACAATGAGCAGTTCTTC
CDR3aa: CASSYVAGNSYNEQFF

j_gene: TRBJ2-6
d_gene: NA
abundance: NA
v_gene: TRBV7-9
CDR3nt: TGTGCCAGCAGCCGGGCCAGGCCTGGGGCCAACGTCCTGACTTTC
CDR3aa: CASSRARPGANVLTF

j_gene: TRBJ1-4
d_gene: TRBD1
abundance: NA
v_gene: TRBV7-9
CDR3nt: TGTGCCAGCAGGTTGGACAGGGGAGAAGAAAAACTGTTTTTT
CDR3aa: CASRLDRGEEKLFF

j_gene: TRBJ1-5
d_gene: NA
abundance: NA
v_gene: TRBV18
CDR3nt: TGTGCCAGCTCACCACCGAACCAGATCCAACGCCAGCCCCAGCATTTT
CDR3aa: CASSPPNQIQRQPQHF

j_gene: TRBJ2-5
d_gene: NA
abundance: once
v_gene: TRBV18
CDR3nt: TGTGCCAGCTCACCACCTAGCCGGCAGGAGACCCAGTACTTC
CDR3aa: CASSPPSRQETQYF

j_gene: TRBJ2-3
d_gene: TRBD2
abundance: NA
v_gene: TRBV6-1
CDR3nt: TGTGCCAGCAGTAAAGAAGCGGGGGCGGGTGGTGGAGATACGCAGTATTTT
CDR3aa: CASSKEAGAGGGDTQYF

j_gene: TRBJ2-7
d_gene: TRBD1
abundance: NA
v_gene: TRBV5-1
CDR3nt: TGCGCCAGCAGCTTGGCGCAGGGGGACGAGCAGTACTTC
CDR3aa: CASSLAQGDEQYF

j_gene: TRBJ1-1
d_gene: NA
abundance: NA
v_gene: TRBV6-1
CDR3nt: TGTGCCAGCAGTGAAAGGGGGTCGAGAACTGAAGCTTTCTTT
CDR3aa: CASSERGSRTEAFF

j_gene: TRBJ2-5
d_gene: TRBD1
abundance: NA
v_gene: TRBV2
CDR3nt: TGTGCCAGCATGAGAGGGGCCTCCAGGGGGGAGACCCAGTACTTC
CDR3aa: CASMRGASRGETQYF